Presented here are 16 T cell receptor beta chains from one specimen sequenced in a study of T-cell reconstitution after alpha-beta-depleted transplantation in children. During its preparation, the TCRbeta library received unique molecular identifiers. Via MiXCR, TCRdb re-called the PCR reads, giving one row per CDR3 protein. This sample yields roughly 590,000 distinct CDR3 sequences, of which around 17% are seen a single time; under 1.2% belongs to the top ten. The input for sequencing was PBMCs from the stem cell graft donor, taken from the stem cell graft. These receptors all stem from a human donor who donated a stem cell graft to a child with acute myeloid leukemia.

This clonotype has only a few counts. The chain combines TRBV7-9 with TRBJ2-7; D gene unclear. Germline V CDR1 and CDR2: SEHNR, FQNEAQ (reference sequence). The CDR3 has 13 amino acids. V gave up 1 base and J gave up 3 bases, with 7 bases separating them. CDR3 sequence reads: CASSLGHLYEQYF. In nucleotides, the CDR3 is TGTGCCAGCAGCTTAGGCCACCTCTACGAGCAGTACTTC. The whole variable domain, filled in from reference TRBV7-9 and TRBJ2-7, reads DTGVSQNPRHKITKRGQNVTFRCDPISEHNRLYWYRQTLGQGPEFLTYFQNEAQLEKSRLLSDRFSAERPKGSFSTLEIQRTEQGDSAMYLCASSLGHLYEQYFGPGTRLTVT.

This clonotype was detected a few times. This sequence joins TRBV24-1 and TRBJ2-3, with D perhaps matching TRBD1 (5 bases). CDR3 length: 14 residues. V shed 4 bases and J shed 4 bases, with 11 bases lying between them. Germline V lookup: CDR1 KGHDR, CDR2 SFDVKD. CDR3 region: CATSETRVADTQYF. In DNA, the CDR3 is TGTGCCACCAGTGAAACCAGGGTAGCAGATACGCAGTATTTT.

The chain uses TRBV29-1 and TRBJ2-7, with 14 bases lining up with TRBD2. V shed 6 bases, J shed 1 base, and the junction held 8 bases outside the gene matches. CDR3 length equals 16 residues. Germline loops: CDR1 SQVTM, CDR2 ANQGSEA. This chain's CDR3 is CSVGGLAGGLSYEQYF. DNA of the CDR3: TGCAGCGTCGGAGGACTAGCGGGGGGACTATCCTACGAGCAGTACTTC.

The J gene is TRBJ1-2, the V gene TRBV7-2, with 7 bases identical to TRBD1. Germline CDR1 SGHTA, CDR2 FQGNSA. After removal of 5 bases from V and 2 bases from J, the junction contained 5 bases not matched to a gene. This CDR3 has 14 amino acids. The CDR3 sequence: CASSATGRNYGYTF. The DNA of the CDR3 is TGTGCCAGCAGCGCGACAGGGCGCAACTATGGCTACACCTTC.

This clonotype was picked up a small number of times. The chain has TRBV7-9 and TRBJ1-5; D unclear. V shed 5 bases and J shed 5 bases, with 13 bases lying between them. CDR1 SEHNR and CDR2 FQNEAQ come from the germline V gene (reference sequence). CDR3 length equals 14 residues. The CDR3 sequence: CASSPGSGYQPQHF. In nucleotides, the CDR3 is TGTGCCAGCAGCCCAGGATCGGGGTATCAGCCCCAGCATTTT.

This clonotype was detected many times. V is TRBV4-2 and J is TRBJ2-1, with no clear D. Germline V CDR1 and CDR2: LGHNA, YNFKEQ. The CDR3 extends over 12 amino acids. V was clipped by 0 bases and J by 9 bases, with 6 bases between them. The CDR3 coding sequence is TGTGCCAGCAGCCAAGATTCGGTTGAGCAGTTCTTC. It codes for CASSQDSVEQFF.

This clonotype was picked up many times. This sequence joins TRBV6-6 and TRBJ1-5; no definite D call. The length of the CDR3 is 13 residues. From germline, CDR1 is MNHNY and CDR2 SVGAGI (reference sequence). Trimming took 8 bases from V and 5 from J, leaving 13 bases between them. The CDR3 DNA follows: TGTGCCAGCGGGGAGCTAAGGGATCAGCCCCAGCATTTT. Its protein product is CASGELRDQPQHF.

Regarding this clonotype: One end of the junction varies from germline; a read error may be responsible. This chain connects TRBV27 to TRBJ1-1; TRBD1 agrees at 7 bases. CDR3 length: 19 amino acids. Germline V CDR1 and CDR2: MNHEY, SMNVEV (reference sequence). DNA of the CDR3: TGTGCCAGCAGTTTAAGGGGGGCGGAACTCCAGGGGGAGAACACTGGAGCTTTCTTT. Its protein product is CASSLRGAELQGENTGAFF.

This clonotype was observed a handful of times. The chain carries TRBV6-1 and TRBJ2-3; D gene ambiguous. Germline V gene data show CDR1 as MNHNS and CDR2 as SASEGT. The CDR3 contains 18 residues. Trimming removed 8 bases from V and 5 bases from J, with 29 bases in between. The CDR3 sequence: CASAETYWSSRARDTQYF. CDR3 nucleotides: TGTGCCAGCGCAGAGACCTACTGGAGTAGCCGGGCGAGAGATACGCAGTATTTT.

This clonotype has a count of ten or more. V gene TRBV5-6 combines with J gene TRBJ2-7; the D is unclear. CDR1 is SGHDT and CDR2 is YYEEEE in the germline V gene. This CDR3 is built from 11 residues. V lost 4 bases to trimming and J lost 6 bases, with 8 bases between them. CDR3 amino acids: CASSGGIEQYF. The CDR3 DNA sequence: TGTGCCAGCAGCGGTGGGATCGAGCAGTACTTC.

Many counts were recorded for this clonotype. The genes are TRBV15 and TRBJ2-1; 8 positions match TRBD1. V dropped 4 bases and J dropped 3; count of bases not matched to a gene: 8. CDR3 length: 16 amino acids. Germline V gene lookup returns CDR1 LNHNV and CDR2 YYDKDF (reference sequence). The CDR3 DNA is TGTGCCACCAGCACCGACAGGGGATTTGGCTACAATGAGCAGTTCTTC. As protein: CATSTDRGFGYNEQFF.

The chain employs TRBV6-2 or TRBV6-3 and TRBJ2-3, with D perhaps matching TRBD1 (6 bases). Germline loops: CDR1 MNHEY, CDR2 SVGEGT. V was clipped by 8 bases and J by 6 bases, with 18 bases between them. The CDR3 totals 14 residues. This chain's CDR3 is CASRQTGFKDTQYF. As DNA, the CDR3 is TGTGCCAGCCGACAGACAGGATTCAAGGATACGCAGTATTTT.

This clonotype was detected a few times. V usage is TRBV15 and J usage is TRBJ1-5; tentatively, D is TRBD1 (5 bases). The V and J ends lost 6 bases and 6 bases respectively, with 15 bases between them. The CDR3 covers 14 residues. Germline V lookup: CDR1 LNHNV, CDR2 YYDKDF (reference sequence). The CDR3 reads CATRPAGRIQPQHF. The CDR3 nucleotides are TGTGCCACCAGGCCGGCAGGGAGAATTCAGCCCCAGCATTTT.

This clonotype was recorded at least ten times. The V call is TRBV5-1, the J call TRBJ2-5; 8 bases are shared with TRBD1. With 4 bases clipped from V and 3 bases from J, the junction kept 5 bases outside the gene matches. The CDR3 sequence is 14 residues long. CDR1 SGHRS and CDR2 YFSETQ come from the germline V gene. The CDR3 DNA follows: TGCGCCAGCAGCCCCGGACAGGGTGAAGAGACCCAGTACTTC. Its protein is CASSPGQGEETQYF.

In its sample, this clonotype was seen many times. The genes are TRBV20-1 and TRBJ1-1, with no clear D. Germline CDR1 reads DFQATT; CDR2 reads SNEGSKA (reference sequence). V was clipped by 2 bases and J by 3 bases, with 16 bases between them. The CDR3 totals 15 residues. CDR3 in DNA: TGCAGTGCTAGATCGGGTAGTGGAAGGGACACTGAAGCTTTCTTT. Protein: CSARSGSGRDTEAFF.

This clonotype was seen many times. The J gene is TRBJ2-1, the V gene TRBV12-3 or TRBV12-4, with TRBD2 identical over 8 bases. This CDR3 contains 17 residues. J gave up 8 bases and V 7 bases, and 19 bases lay outside the gene matches. CDR3 protein: CASNYASGGSGEDEQFF. CDR3 DNA: TGTGCCAGCAACTACGCGAGCGGGGGCAGTGGGGAGGATGAGCAGTTCTTC.